This TCR beta chain was sequenced during a study of neoadjuvant anti-PD-1 for oral cavity cancer. Turning to the study itself: Before surgery, most patients got three to four biweekly 3 mg/kg nivolumab doses. Patients without progression received a fourth nivolumab dose around day 43, then surgical resection on days 50-56.

Most tumor samples had 4 to 6 ug input DNA in two replicates. Data came from immunoSEQ multiplex PCR; TCRdb stores just in-frame clones and leaves some out. The repertoire holds under 8,500 clones, with 50% to 75% as singletons. Germline V gives CDR1 SEHNR, CDR2 FQNEAQ (reference sequence). V was clipped by 1 base and J by 5 bases; unmatched bases: 3. The CDR3 has 14 residues. The chain is built from TRBV7-9 and TRBJ2-7; TRBD1 matches 9 bases. The sample was tumor tissue, taken before nivolumab (anti-PD-1) treatment. The source of this sequence is a person between 40 and 80 years old with oral cavity squamous cell carcinoma. The CDR3 DNA sequence: TGTGCCAGCAGCTTAGACAGGGGGCTCCACGAGCAGTACTTC. Protein product: CASSLDRGLHEQYF.